A single sample is the source of the 32 T cell receptor beta chains below, sequenced in a study of blood T cell repertoires in COVID-19 (dated by TCRdb to about 2020). To prepare the library, the immunoSEQ multiplex PCR assay was applied. In TCRdb, the immuneACCESS table is reduced to in-frame sequences with V and J assigned. These tables do not hold every clone; where another copy was compared, an unresolved V gene accounts for under half, and the others remain unexplained. Present in this sample are some 160,000 clones, just under 85% of which were seen just once. The ten largest clones capture roughly 8.4% of the sample. The sequenced sample was peripheral blood. The receptors come from an elderly woman with COVID-19, enrolled during active disease.

The chain combines TRBV19 with TRBJ1-1; D is possibly TRBD1 (5 bases). The V and J ends lost 1 base and 5 bases respectively, with 11 bases between them. Germline CDR1 LNHDA, CDR2 SQIVND (reference sequence). This CDR3 contains 14 residues. The CDR3 sequence: CASSIVGARTEAFF. The CDR3 bases are TGTGCCAGTAGTATAGTAGGGGCGCGAACTGAAGCTTTCTTT.

This rearrangement joins TRBV12-3 or TRBV12-4 to TRBJ2-7; D not resolved. The germline V and J ends were trimmed by 1 base and 4 bases, with 8 bases remaining between them. The CDR3 sequence is 13 residues long. In DNA form, the CDR3 reads TGTGCCAGCAGTTTAGGTTCCCTGTACGAGCAGTACTTC. Translating it yields CASSLGSLYEQYF.

This chain connects TRBV6-6 to TRBJ1-1; D unresolved. Per germline, CDR1 MNHNY and CDR2 SVGAGI (reference sequence). V gave up 5 bases and J gave up 1 base, with 11 bases separating them. The CDR3 consists of 14 residues. CDR3 nucleotide sequence: TGTGCCAGCAGTCCCTCTTGGGCGAACACTGAAGCTTTCTTT. Translated, it gives CASSPSWANTEAFF.

V usage is TRBV5-1 and J usage is TRBJ2-3, with TRBD2 as a possible D gene (7 bases). This CDR3 contains 14 residues. Trimming stripped 3 bases from V and 2 bases from J, with 10 bases between. The V gene's germline CDR1 is SGHRS and CDR2 YFSETQ. Here the CDR3 reads CASSSGGPTDTQYF. The DNA for the CDR3 is TGCGCCAGCAGCTCGGGGGGCCCCACAGATACGCAGTATTTT.

V is TRBV7-3 and J is TRBJ2-3; tentative D call: TRBD1 (5 bases). CDR3 length equals 13 residues. V dropped 5 bases and J dropped 4 bases, with 10 bases sitting between them. The germline gives CDR1 SGHTA, CDR2 FQGTGA. As DNA, the CDR3 is TGTGCCAGCAGCCGATGGGGCTCAGATACGCAGTATTTT. Its protein product is CASSRWGSDTQYF.

CDR3 sequence: CASTLQFGYGYTF. The CDR3 bases are TGTGCCAGCACCCTACAGTTTGGCTATGGCTACACCTTC. V usage is TRBV28 and J usage is TRBJ1-2; D unresolved. The CDR3 totals 13 residues. Trimming cost V 7 bases and J 4 bases, with 13 bases left between them. The germline V gene encodes CDR1 MDHEN and CDR2 SYDVKM.

V usage is TRBV12-3 or TRBV12-4 and J usage is TRBJ1-2; D ambiguous. The CDR3 totals 11 residues. The V and J ends lost 6 bases and 7 bases respectively, with 9 bases between them. The DNA of the CDR3 is TGTGCCAGCAGCAGGTCCTCTGGCTACACCTTC. Protein product: CASSRSSGYTF.

This chain uses TRBV5-5 with TRBJ1-5; 12 bases map to TRBD1. The ends lost 3 bases at V and 7 bases at J; junction bases unmatched: 11. The CDR3 runs 17 residues. The germline V gene encodes CDR1 SGHKS and CDR2 YYEKEE (reference sequence). In nucleotides, the CDR3 is TGTGCCAGCAGCTCGTCCGGGACAGGGGGCGCCGGGCAGCCCCAGCATTTT. Its protein is CASSSSGTGGAGQPQHF. The variable domain in full, completed from reference TRBV5-5 and TRBJ1-5, reads DAGVTQSPTHLIKTRGQQVTLRCSPISGHKSVSWYQQVLGQGPQFIFQYYEKEERGRGNFPDRFSARQFPNYSSELNVNALLLGDSALYLCASSSSGTGGAGQPQHFGDGTRLSIL.

CDR3 in amino acids: CASSAARRLLVLIAKNIQYF. CDR3 coding DNA: TGTGCCAGCAGCGCAGCGCGCAGACTGTTGGTCCTTATAGCCAAAAACATTCAGTACTTC. The chain uses TRBV21-1 and TRBJ2-4; the listed D gene, TRBD2, was not tested against the DNA. TRBV21-1 is given as a pseudogene. The CDR3 spans 20 residues.

The chain employs TRBV5-5 and TRBJ2-3; TRBD2 matches 8 bases. The CDR3 spans 15 residues. The V segment lost 0 bases and the J segment 0 bases; nucleotides outside the gene matches: 0. Per the germline V gene, CDR1 is SGHKS and CDR2 is YYEKEE (reference sequence). CDR3 amino acids: CASSLVAGSTDTQYF. The CDR3, as DNA: TGTGCCAGCAGCTTGGTAGCGGGGAGCACAGATACGCAGTATTTT. Combining the CDR3 with reference TRBV5-5 and TRBJ2-3 gives the whole variable domain DAGVTQSPTHLIKTRGQQVTLRCSPISGHKSVSWYQQVLGQGPQFIFQYYEKEERGRGNFPDRFSARQFPNYSSELNVNALLLGDSALYLCASSLVAGSTDTQYFGPGTRLTVL.

This chain links TRBV21-1 with TRBJ2-2; the table's D call, TRBD2, has no DNA check behind it. TRBV21-1 is assigned pseudogene status. This CDR3 region has 17 residues. CDR3 loop: CASSKETREWETGELFF. The CDR3 coding sequence is TGTGCCAGCAGCAAAGAAACCCGGGAGTGGGAAACCGGGGAGCTGTTTTTT.

The chain combines TRBV7-9 with TRBJ1-2; D may be TRBD1 (5 bases). Trimming pared 1 base from V and 4 bases from J, leaving 22 bases between. Germline V gene lookup returns CDR1 SEHNR and CDR2 FQNEAQ (reference sequence). There are 18 residues in the CDR3. CDR3 protein: CASSLDGGGGPRGYGYTF. The CDR3 nucleotides are TGTGCCAGCAGCTTAGATGGGGGAGGCGGCCCGCGGGGCTATGGCTACACCTTC.

The chain combines TRBV7-9 with TRBJ1-1, with D possibly TRBD1 on 6 matching bases. The CDR3 has 15 residues. V lost 5 bases and J lost 2, with 15 bases in between. From germline, CDR1 is SEHNR and CDR2 FQNEAQ (reference sequence). In DNA, the CDR3 is TGTGCCAGCAGCACCCCCCCGGGGACAAACACTGAAGCTTTCTTT. This translates into CASSTPPGTNTEAFF.

This clone was detected a few times. For the CDR3, the DNA is TGTGCCAGCAGTTTACCCCGCCAGGGCGCCGGGAATTCACCCCTCCACTTT. It encodes CASSLPRQGAGNSPLHF. This sequence joins TRBV28 and TRBJ1-6; D possibly corresponds to TRBD1 (5 bases). Germline-derived CDR1 and CDR2 are MDHEN and SYDVKM. CDR3 length equals 17 residues. The V end lost 2 bases, the J end lost 7 bases, and 18 bases lay between the germline ends.

The gene calls are TRBV19 and TRBJ2-5; 7 bases match TRBD1. The CDR3 runs 13 residues. V lost 4 bases and J lost 2; bases outside the gene matches: 1. Germline CDR1 is LNHDA and CDR2 is SQIVND (reference sequence). The chain's CDR3 is CASSTGQQETQYF. CDR3 DNA sequence: TGTGCCAGTAGTACGGGACAGCAAGAGACCCAGTACTTC.

This clone was counted between two and nine times. The rearrangement links TRBV2 to TRBJ1-2; 11 bases are shared with TRBD1. The CDR3 runs 15 residues. Germline CDR1 and CDR2: SNHLY and FYNNEI. V was pared by 3 bases and J by 8 bases, with 8 bases of the junction left unmatched. The CDR3, as DNA: TGTGCCAGCAGTGACAGGACAGGGGGCCCCAACGGCTACACCTTC. Its protein product is CASSDRTGGPNGYTF. Using reference TRBV2 and TRBJ1-2 for the parts outside the CDR3, the full variable domain is EPEVTQTPSHQVTQMGQEVILRCVPISNHLYFYWYRQILGQKVEFLVSFYNNEISEKSEIFDDQFSVERPDGSNFTLKIRSTKLEDSAMYFCASSDRTGGPNGYTFGSGTRLTVV.

This clone was seen a single time. This chain links TRBV10-1 with TRBJ2-7, with D possibly being TRBD2 (6 bases). The V end lost 3 bases, the J end lost 2 bases, and 14 bases lay between the germline ends. The length of the CDR3 is 15 residues. Germline V gives CDR1 WNHNN, CDR2 SYGVQD (reference sequence). The CDR3 loop is CASSDSAEGAYEQYF. CDR3 nucleotides: TGCGCCAGCAGTGATTCAGCGGAGGGTGCCTACGAGCAGTACTTC.

This clone was detected once. This chain joins TRBV2 and TRBJ2-7, with D possibly TRBD2 on 6 matching bases. This CDR3 contains 15 residues. V was shortened by 6 bases and J by 1 base, with 16 bases between the two germline ends. CDR1 is SNHLY, CDR2 FYNNEI, per germline. CDR3 protein: CASSQRGLPSYEQYF. In DNA form, the CDR3 reads TGTGCCAGCAGCCAGAGGGGACTTCCGTCCTACGAGCAGTACTTC.

The V gene is TRBV25-1, the J gene TRBJ1-1, with 7 positions matching TRBD1. V shed 6 bases, J shed 7 bases, and the junction held 5 bases outside the gene matches. This CDR3 is 12 amino acids long. In germline, CDR1 is MGHDK, CDR2 SYGVNS. The CDR3 reads CASRGWDSEAFF. The DNA of the CDR3 is TGTGCCAGCAGGGGGTGGGACAGTGAAGCTTTCTTT.

The chain's CDR3 is CASSLAQAGNYGYTF. The DNA for the CDR3 is TGCGCCAGCAGCTTGGCCCAGGCGGGAAACTATGGCTACACCTTC. The chain uses TRBV5-1 and TRBJ1-2; D call uncertain. The CDR3 runs to 15 residues. The germline CDR1 and CDR2 sequences are SGHRS and YFSETQ. V lost 0 bases to trimming and J lost 2 bases, with 11 bases between them.

V is TRBV5-1 and J is TRBJ1-4, with D possibly matching TRBD1 (5 bases). This CDR3 comprises 15 residues. Trimming left V 4 bases short and J 0 bases short, with 10 bases between. Per germline, CDR1 SGHRS and CDR2 YFSETQ. Here the CDR3 DNA reads TGCGCCAGCAGCGCCCAGACAGCAACTAATGAAAAACTGTTTTTT. This encodes CASSAQTATNEKLFF.

V gene TRBV5-6 combines with J gene TRBJ1-2; no clear D. Germline CDR1 SGHDT, CDR2 YYEEEE. This CDR3 has 12 amino acids. Trimming removed 2 bases at V and 8 bases at J, with 10 bases between. CDR3 amino acids: CASSFLGGGYTF. The CDR3 DNA follows: TGTGCCAGCAGCTTCTTGGGCGGGGGCTACACCTTC.

The V and J genes are TRBV5-4 and TRBJ1-1; the D gene is possibly TRBD1 (6 bases). V shed 6 bases and J shed 6 bases, with 15 bases lying between them. Germline V CDR1 and CDR2: SGHNT, YYREEE (reference sequence). This CDR3 spans 13 amino acids. DNA of the CDR3: TGTGCCAGCACACGGGGGGCGGAGTCTGAAGCTTTCTTT. Its protein product is CASTRGAESEAFF.

The chain couples TRBV7-3 to TRBJ2-7; D perhaps matches TRBD2 (5 bases). CDR1 SGHTA and CDR2 FQGTGA come from the germline V gene. Trimming left V 4 bases short and J 0 bases short, with 7 bases between. There are 13 residues in the CDR3. The CDR3 here is CASSSGNSYEQYF. The CDR3 DNA is TGTGCCAGCAGCTCGGGAAACTCCTACGAGCAGTACTTC.

This clone was seen only a few times. The chain has TRBV6-5 and TRBJ1-6; 8 nucleotides match TRBD1. V gave up 4 bases and J gave up 11 bases; unmatched junction bases: 7. The CDR3 sequence is 14 residues long. CDR1 is MNHEY, CDR2 SVGAGI, per germline. The CDR3 DNA follows: TGTGCCAGCAGTTTGACAGGGGAGTTCACACCCCTCCACTTT. This sequence encodes CASSLTGEFTPLHF.

The gene calls are TRBV11-3 and TRBJ1-1; the D is unclear. The CDR3 contains 13 residues. CDR1 and CDR2 from the germline V gene are SGHNT and YENEEA. The V gene lost 0 bases and the J gene lost 4 bases, with 6 bases spanning the gap. The CDR3 DNA follows: TGTGCCAGCAGCTTAGAGATGAGCACTGAAGCTTTCTTT. Its protein product is CASSLEMSTEAFF.

This sequence joins TRBV19 and TRBJ2-7, with 9 bases identical to TRBD1. CDR1 and CDR2 from the germline V gene are LNHDA and SQIVND (reference sequence). Trimming took 5 bases from V and 5 from J; bases not matched to a gene: 10. The CDR3 extends over 15 amino acids. The CDR3 region is CASSPRTGVLHEQYF. The CDR3 DNA sequence: TGTGCCAGTAGTCCCAGGACAGGGGTTTTGCACGAGCAGTACTTC. Full variable domain (rest looked up from reference TRBV19 and TRBJ2-7): DGGITQSPKYLFRKEGQNVTLSCEQNLNHDAMYWYRQDPGQGLRLIYYSQIVNDFQKGDIAEGYSVSREKKESFPLTVTSAQKNPTAFYLCASSPRTGVLHEQYFGPGTRLTVT.

The rearrangement joins TRBV2 to TRBJ2-1; TRBD2 aligns across 11 bases. CDR1 and CDR2 (germline): SNHLY, FYNNEI. The trim removed 10 bases at V and 8 bases at J, leaving 7 bases unmatched. This CDR3 comprises 13 residues. The CDR3 DNA follows: TGTGCCACTGCCCCGGGACTAGCGGATGAGCAGTTCTTC. Its translation: CATAPGLADEQFF.

This clone has just one count. The CDR3 DNA sequence: TGTGCCAGCAGCTTAGCGCGGGCAGGGGGCGCGGGGACTAATGAAAAACTGTTTTTT. Translated, it gives CASSLARAGGAGTNEKLFF. The chain joins TRBV7-2 to TRBJ1-4; 8 bases match TRBD1. With 0 bases clipped from V and 2 bases from J, the junction kept 11 bases outside the gene matches. The CDR3 loop spans 19 amino acids. The germline gives CDR1 SGHTA, CDR2 FQGNSA.

The chain is built from TRBV20-1 and TRBJ2-5; weak D call: TRBD2 (6 bases). Germline loops: CDR1 DFQATT, CDR2 SNEGSKA (reference sequence). Trimming took 3 bases from V and 5 from J, leaving 10 bases between them. The CDR3 spans 12 residues. CDR3 nucleotides: TGCAGTGCTAGTCCGGGAGTGGAGACCCAGTACTTC. This encodes CSASPGVETQYF.

This chain uses TRBV6-5 with TRBJ1-2, with D possibly matching TRBD1 (6 bases). The CDR3 consists of 16 residues. CDR1 is MNHEY and CDR2 is SVGAGI in the germline V gene. V lost 0 bases to trimming and J lost 8 bases, with 19 bases between them. DNA for the CDR3: TGTGCCAGCAGTTACTCCAGGGGATCGCCCCTGGGGGGCTACACCTTC. Translated: CASSYSRGSPLGGYTF.

The gene calls are TRBV18 and TRBJ1-5; D possibly corresponds to TRBD1 (5 bases). V gave up 2 bases and J gave up 2 bases, with 10 bases separating them. The length of the CDR3 is 15 residues. The germline V gene has CDR1 KGHSH and CDR2 LQKENI. In nucleotides, the CDR3 is TGTGCCAGCTCACCAGGGGCGTGGGGCAATCAGCCCCAGCATTTT. It specifies CASSPGAWGNQPQHF.